This TCR beta chain was captured in a study of T cell changes during pregnancy in multiple sclerosis. V was pared by 0 bases and J by 7 bases, with 18 bases of the junction left unmatched. In germline, CDR1 is SGHRS, CDR2 YFSETQ. CDR3 size: 19 residues. Measured with immunoSEQ multiplex PCR; TCRdb has only the in-frame clones, and not every one. The data contain about 80,000 clones, roughly 94% of them seen just once; the ten biggest clones take up 2.6%. The source of this sequence is a female donor with multiple sclerosis, enrolled in a pregnancy study. The chain employs TRBV5-1 and TRBJ2-1; 8 nucleotides align to TRBD1. The sequenced sample was peripheral blood, obtained before pregnancy. CDR3: CASSLARQGPRTLGNEQFF. CDR3 nucleotides: TGCGCCAGCAGCTTGGCGAGACAGGGGCCCAGGACTCTGGGGAATGAGCAGTTCTTC.